Below are 29 T cell receptor beta chains sequenced from a single sample in a study of post-analysis software for immune sequencing data. Unique molecular identifiers were carried by the TCR beta cDNA libraries. TCRdb analysed the PCR reads with MiXCR anew, one entry per CDR3 protein. Of hundreds of thousands of distinct CDR3 sequences listed, just under 30% are singletons. Study observations and caveats: When patients were compared with controls, 4 or 5 TRBV segments were more frequent, TRBV5-6, TRBV5-1 and TRBV20-1 among them.

These receptors have no known antigen. Sequences were obtained from blood. Receptors were obtained from a girl aged 10 to 17 with multiple sclerosis.

This clonotype was seen more than once but under ten times. V is TRBV2 and J is TRBJ2-7, with D uncertain. V was pared by 6 bases and J by 0 bases, with 12 bases between. Germline CDR1 SNHLY, CDR2 FYNNEI. The CDR3 runs 14 residues. The CDR3 DNA is TGTGCCAGCAGCGTAGACCTAGACTCCTACGAGCAGTACTTC. This encodes CASSVDLDSYEQYF.

The chain recombines TRBV28 with TRBJ2-1; D gene unclear. V was shortened by 8 bases and J by 8 bases, with 10 bases between the two germline ends. The CDR3 contains 11 residues. Germline V gives CDR1 MDHEN, CDR2 SYDVKM. Here the CDR3 reads CASLKGYEQFF. The CDR3 nucleotides read TGTGCCAGCCTAAAAGGGTATGAGCAGTTCTTC.

This clonotype was observed a few times. The chain joins TRBV12-3 or TRBV12-4 to TRBJ1-1; tentative D call: TRBD1 (6 bases). CDR3 length equals 15 residues. V was trimmed by 3 bases and J by 3 bases, leaving 14 bases between them. CDR3 in amino acids: CASSFPQGRDTEAFF. The DNA for the CDR3 is TGTGCCAGCAGTTTCCCTCAGGGGAGGGACACTGAAGCTTTCTTT.

This chain uses TRBV20-1 with TRBJ2-3, with 9 bases lining up with TRBD2. The CDR3 consists of 15 residues. V shed 5 bases and J 4 bases; nucleotides not matched to a gene: 10. Germline lookup yields CDR1 DFQATT and CDR2 SNEGSKA (reference sequence). CDR3 in amino acids: CSAGPSGASPDTQYF. CDR3 DNA sequence: TGCAGTGCTGGCCCTAGCGGGGCTAGCCCAGATACGCAGTATTTT.

This chain joins TRBV7-9 and TRBJ1-2, with TRBD1 matching 7 bases. Looked up from germline, CDR1 is SEHNR and CDR2 is FQNEAQ (reference sequence). This CDR3 spans 16 amino acids. With V trimmed by 1 base and J by 2 bases, 7 bases remained unmatched. The CDR3 protein is CASSLDIGQANYGYTF. Written as DNA, the CDR3 is TGTGCCAGCAGCTTAGATATCGGACAGGCGAACTATGGCTACACCTTC.

The chain has TRBV5-1 and TRBJ1-5; D remains unclear. The CDR3 spans 14 residues. Looked up from germline, CDR1 is SGHRS and CDR2 is YFSETQ. The V and J ends lost 4 bases and 1 base respectively, with 9 bases between them. CDR3 region: CASSREGSNQPQHF. DNA for the CDR3: TGCGCCAGCAGCCGAGAAGGAAGCAATCAGCCCCAGCATTTT. Filled out from reference TRBV5-1 and TRBJ1-5, the complete variable domain reads KAGVTQTPRYLIKTRGQQVTLSCSPISGHRSVSWYQQTPGQGLQFLFEYFSETQRNKGNFPGRFSGRQFSNSRSEMNVSTLELGDSALYLCASSREGSNQPQHFGDGTRLSIL.

The chain carries TRBV9 and TRBJ2-1; D is perhaps TRBD1 (5 bases). Trimming left V 0 bases short and J 0 bases short, with 7 bases between. This CDR3 is built from 15 residues. CDR1 is SGDLS and CDR2 is YYNGEE in the germline V gene. The CDR3 protein is CASSVGGDSYNEQFF. The CDR3 DNA sequence: TGTGCCAGCAGCGTAGGGGGCGACTCCTACAATGAGCAGTTCTTC.

About this clonotype itself: Just one base apart from a much larger clone, this may be a read error. The rearrangement uses TRBV5-1 and TRBJ2-1; 11 bases match TRBD2. Trimming cost V 2 bases and J 6 bases; bases outside gene matches: 10. The germline V gene encodes CDR1 SGHRS and CDR2 YFSETQ. The CDR3 length is 17 residues. The CDR3 sequence is CASSFGIVAGGSNEQFF. CDR3 nucleotide sequence: TGCGCCAGCAGCTTTGGGATCGTAGCGGGAGGGAGCAATGAGCAGTTCTTC.

V gene TRBV2 combines with J gene TRBJ2-3, with D perhaps matching TRBD1 or TRBD2 (6 bases each). CDR1 is SNHLY, CDR2 FYNNEI, per germline. CDR3 length: 15 residues. Trimming took off 3 bases at V and 2 bases at J, with 12 bases between the two ends. The CDR3 is CASSDRGRDTDTQYF. CDR3 sequence (DNA): TGTGCCAGCAGTGACCGGGGGCGAGACACAGATACGCAGTATTTT. Based on the CDR3 plus reference TRBV2 and TRBJ2-3, the full variable domain is EPEVTQTPSHQVTQMGQEVILRCVPISNHLYFYWYRQILGQKVEFLVSFYNNEISEKSEIFDDQFSVERPDGSNFTLKIRSTKLEDSAMYFCASSDRGRDTDTQYFGPGTRLTVL.

The chain uses TRBV14 and TRBJ1-2, with 9 bases fitting TRBD1. Looked up from germline, CDR1 is SGHDN and CDR2 is FVKESK. V lost 1 base to trimming and J lost 5 bases; unmatched junction nucleotides: 23. The CDR3 runs 21 residues. CDR3 residues: CASSQVSLTGQGILAGYGYTF. CDR3 nucleotides: TGTGCCAGCAGCCAAGTGAGTTTGACCGGACAGGGGATTTTGGCTGGATATGGCTACACCTTC.

This sequence joins TRBV7-2 and TRBJ2-7; 9 positions agree with TRBD1. This CDR3 has 17 amino acids. Germline trimming cut 0 bases from V and 3 bases from J; bases unmatched to any gene: 9. In germline, CDR1 is SGHTA, CDR2 FQGNSA. CDR3 protein: CASSLAGGTGPYYEQYF. The CDR3 bases are TGTGCCAGCAGCTTAGCGGGGGGGACAGGGCCCTACTACGAGCAGTACTTC.

This clonotype was counted a few times. CDR3: CASSNEKLFF. The CDR3 bases are TGTGCCAGTAGTAATGAAAAACTGTTTTTT. The chain has TRBV7-9 and TRBJ1-4; unclear D gene. Trimming pared 9 bases from V and 4 bases from J, leaving 3 bases between. CDR3 length: 10 residues. Germline lookup yields CDR1 SEHNR and CDR2 FQNEAQ (reference sequence).

This clonotype was observed a few times. This chain joins TRBV6-5 and TRBJ1-6; possible D gene TRBD1, 5 bases. The CDR3 spans 16 residues. CDR1 is MNHEY and CDR2 is SVGAGI in the germline V gene. V dropped 6 bases and J dropped 0 bases, with 12 bases sitting between them. The CDR3 nucleotides read TGTGCCAGCAGGGGACCCCCGAGCTCCTATAATTCACCCCTCCACTTT. This sequence encodes CASRGPPSSYNSPLHF.

This clonotype came up a few times. V gene TRBV20-1 combines with J gene TRBJ2-1, with D perhaps TRBD2 (6 bases). V lost 3 bases, J lost 3 bases, and 12 bases lay in between. The CDR3 runs to 14 residues. Looked up from germline, CDR1 is DFQATT and CDR2 is SNEGSKA (reference sequence). In DNA form, the CDR3 reads TGCAGTGCTAGTTTCGGGAGTATCTACAATGAGCAGTTCTTC. This codes for CSASFGSIYNEQFF.

This sequence joins TRBV7-2 and TRBJ2-1, with D possibly TRBD1 on 6 matching bases. V was clipped by 5 bases and J by 0 bases, with 23 bases between them. This CDR3 comprises 19 residues. Germline values: CDR1 SGHTA, CDR2 FQGNSA. DNA for the CDR3: TGTGCCAGCAGCATTCCGACCTGGGGCAGGGGAAGCTCCTACAATGAGCAGTTCTTC. Residues: CASSIPTWGRGSSYNEQFF.

This clonotype came up a few times. DNA for the CDR3: TGTGCCAGCAGCCTAACCACAGGGGCCGCCGAGACCCAGTACTTC. This codes for CASSLTTGAAETQYF. This chain joins TRBV12-3 or TRBV12-4 and TRBJ2-5, with 7 bases fitting TRBD1. Trimming cost V 6 bases and J 5 bases; bases outside gene matches: 12. The CDR3 runs to 15 residues.

A remark on this clonotype: Compared with germline, one end of the junction differs, possibly owing to a read error. V and J are TRBV4-1 and TRBJ2-1, with D tentatively TRBD1 (5 bases). CDR1 MGHRA and CDR2 YSYEKL come from the germline V gene. CDR3 length: 14 residues. CDR3 sequence reads: CVSSLRVMDNEQFF. The CDR3 DNA is TGCGTCAGCAGTCTCAGGGTAATGGACAATGAGCAGTTCTTC.

The genes are TRBV20-1 and TRBJ2-1, with TRBD2 matching 9 bases. The CDR3 sequence is 12 residues long. Germline V gene sequence: CDR1 DFQATT, CDR2 SNEGSKA (reference sequence). The V segment lost 5 bases and the J segment 7 bases; nucleotides outside the gene matches: 3. Here the CDR3 reads CSAATSGNEQFF. The CDR3, as DNA: TGCAGTGCTGCCACTAGCGGGAATGAGCAGTTCTTC.

This clonotype has just a few counts. The chain joins TRBV9 to TRBJ2-3; either TRBD1 or TRBD2 may fit D (5 bases each). CDR1 is SGDLS, CDR2 YYNGEE, per germline. This CDR3 spans 16 amino acids. V was pared by 0 bases and J by 0 bases, with 11 bases between. In DNA, the CDR3 is TGTGCCAGCAGCGTAGCTGTTGGGGGAAGCACAGATACGCAGTATTTT. Its translation: CASSVAVGGSTDTQYF.

V is TRBV15 and J is TRBJ1-2; D is ambiguous. V was cut by 1 base and J by 7 bases, with 7 bases left in between. Germline CDR1 is LNHNV and CDR2 is YYDKDF (reference sequence). The length of the CDR3 is 12 residues. The CDR3, as DNA: TGTGCCACCAGCAGAGGAGTGGGTGGCTACACCTTC. Protein sequence: CATSRGVGGYTF.

The chain carries TRBV15 and TRBJ2-2; TRBD1 agrees at 8 bases. The length of the CDR3 is 18 residues. With V trimmed by 0 bases and J by 4 bases, 10 bases remained unmatched. Germline V gives CDR1 LNHNV, CDR2 YYDKDF (reference sequence). The CDR3: CATSRDGGAQGGTGELFF. In DNA form, the CDR3 reads TGTGCCACCAGCAGAGACGGCGGAGCACAGGGGGGCACCGGGGAGCTGTTTTTT.

The J gene is TRBJ1-4, the V gene TRBV29-1, with D tentatively TRBD1 (6 bases). CDR1 and CDR2 (germline): SQVTM, ANQGSEA. The CDR3 totals 13 residues. V shed 7 bases and J shed 5 bases, with 14 bases lying between them. The DNA for the CDR3 is TGCAGCGCCGAGGACAGCCCGAATGAAAAACTGTTTTTT. Translation: CSAEDSPNEKLFF.

This clonotype was detected ten times or more. The V gene is TRBV20-1, the J gene TRBJ2-5; no clear D. The CDR3 consists of 13 residues. The germline V gene has CDR1 DFQATT and CDR2 SNEGSKA (reference sequence). V gave up 1 base and J gave up 0 bases, with 6 bases separating them. The CDR3 loop reads CSARAAYQETQYF. CDR3 coding DNA: TGCAGTGCTAGAGCAGCGTACCAAGAGACCCAGTACTTC.

Remarks on this clonotype: At one boundary the junction diverges from the germline segment, which might be a read error. V usage is TRBV4-1 and J usage is TRBJ1-6; possibly TRBD1 for D (5 bases). Germline V CDR1 and CDR2: MGHRA, YSYEKL. This CDR3 comprises 15 residues. CDR3 nucleotides: TGCGCCGGCAGCCCCACGGACACCGGTGTGTCACCCCTCCACTTT. Protein sequence: CAGSPTDTGVSPLHF.

The sample holds one count of this clonotype. The J gene is TRBJ2-1, the V gene TRBV27, with D unclear. Germline V CDR1 and CDR2: MNHEY, SMNVEV (reference sequence). Trimming left V 11 bases short and J 10 bases short, with 21 bases between. The CDR3 is 13 amino acids. CDR3 protein: CAVGPGQAIEQFF. The CDR3 DNA reads as TGTGCCGTTGGCCCTGGGCAGGCGATAGAGCAGTTCTTC.

CDR3 coding DNA: TGTGCCGGCCGCGGGGCTAGCGGAAACTACGAGCAGTACTTC. Its protein product is CAGRGASGNYEQYF. The V gene is TRBV10-3, the J gene TRBJ2-7, with 7 bases matching TRBD2. This CDR3 contains 14 residues. CDR1 and CDR2 (germline): ENHRY, SYGVKD. Trimming at V came to 11 bases and at J to 3 bases, leaving 13 bases not matched to a gene.

The gene calls are TRBV9 and TRBJ1-1, with D uncertain. The CDR3 spans 13 residues. Trimming stripped 0 bases from V and 6 bases from J, with 9 bases between. Germline V gene sequence: CDR1 SGDLS, CDR2 YYNGEE. CDR3 loop: CASSVVGFPEAFF. CDR3 nucleotide sequence: TGTGCCAGCAGCGTAGTGGGTTTTCCTGAAGCTTTCTTT.

The chain combines TRBV21-1 with TRBJ2-7; TRBD1 is the table's D call, not checked against the DNA. TRBV21-1 is an annotated pseudogene. The CDR3 runs 13 residues. CDR3 amino acids: CASSGRDRDEQYF. The CDR3 DNA is TGTGCCAGCAGCGGCCGGGACAGGGACGAGCAGTACTTC.

The chain uses TRBV7-2 and TRBJ2-3; D is unresolved. Germline-derived CDR1 and CDR2 are SGHTA and FQGNSA. V was clipped by 0 bases and J by 7 bases, with 14 bases between them. The CDR3 has 15 residues. The CDR3 spells CASSLAAEPRNTQYF. The CDR3 coding sequence is TGTGCCAGCAGCTTAGCGGCGGAGCCCAGGAATACGCAGTATTTT. The full variable domain, with the rest looked up from reference TRBV7-2 and TRBJ2-3, is GAGVSQSPSNKVTEKGKDVELRCDPISGHTALYWYRQSLGQGLEFLIYFQGNSAPDKSGLPSDRFSAERTGGSVSTLTIQRTQQEDSAVYLCASSLAAEPRNTQYFGPGTRLTVL.